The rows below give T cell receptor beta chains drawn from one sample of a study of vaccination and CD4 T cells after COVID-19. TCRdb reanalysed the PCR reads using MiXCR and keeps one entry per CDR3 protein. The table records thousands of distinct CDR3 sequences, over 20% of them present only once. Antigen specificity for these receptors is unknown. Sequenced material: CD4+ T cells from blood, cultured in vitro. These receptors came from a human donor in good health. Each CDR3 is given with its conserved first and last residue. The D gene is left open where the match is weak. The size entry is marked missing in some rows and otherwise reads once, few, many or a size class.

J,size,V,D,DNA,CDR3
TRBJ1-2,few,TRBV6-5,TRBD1,TGTGCCAGCAGTTACTCGGACAGGATTAACTATGGCTACACCTTC,CASSYSDRINYGYTF
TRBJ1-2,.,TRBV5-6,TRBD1,TGTGCCAGCAGAACCGGGACAGGGGTATTAGGCTACACCTTC,CASRTGTGVLGYTF
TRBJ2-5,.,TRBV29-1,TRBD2,TGCAGCGCCCGGGGGGAATCCAAAGAGACCCAGTACTTC,CSARGESKETQYF
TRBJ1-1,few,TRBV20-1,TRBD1,TGCAGTGCTAGGCGGACAGGGGCTATGAACACTGAAGCTTTCTTT,CSARRTGAMNTEAFF
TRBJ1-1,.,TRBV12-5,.,TGTGCTAGTGGCAAGGATGGGGTCACTGAAGCTTTCTTT,CASGKDGVTEAFF
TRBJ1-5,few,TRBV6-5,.,TGTGCCAGCAGTTACTCAGGGAATGATCAGCCCCAGCATTTT,CASSYSGNDQPQHF
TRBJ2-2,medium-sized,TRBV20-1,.,TGCAGTGCTAAGCCAAAGGCAGGTGGTGCCGGGGAGCTGTTTTTT,CSAKPKAGGAGELFF
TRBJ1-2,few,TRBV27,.,TGTGCCAGAAGGGGGGACTTTTCCCTTGGCTACACCTTC,CARRGDFSLGYTF
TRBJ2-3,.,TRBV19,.,TGTGCCAGTAGCCCGATTGAGGGGGGGCATGATACGCAGTATTTT,CASSPIEGGHDTQYF
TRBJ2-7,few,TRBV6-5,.,TGTGCCAGCAGTTCATTTGCCCGCGAGCAGTACTTC,CASSSFAREQYF
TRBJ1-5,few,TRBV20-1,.,TGCAGTGCTACCGGGGGAGGTAATCAGCCCCAGCATTTT,CSATGGGNQPQHF
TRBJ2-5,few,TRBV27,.,TGTGCCAGCACGAGTACTAGTAAGGGTGAGACCCAGTACTTC,CASTSTSKGETQYF
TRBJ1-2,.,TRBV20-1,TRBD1,TGCAGTGCTAGGCAGGGGGATGGATATGGCTACACCTTC,CSARQGDGYGYTF
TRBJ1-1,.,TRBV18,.,TGTGCCAGCTCTCAGATACTTGAGAACACTGAAGCTTTCTTT,CASSQILENTEAFF
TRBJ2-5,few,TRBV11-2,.,TGTGCCAGCAGCTTGTCCCCTCAAGAGACCCAGTACTTC,CASSLSPQETQYF
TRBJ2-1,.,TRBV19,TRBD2,TGTGCCAGTAGGGTAGCGGGGGGCTCCTACAATGAGCAGTTCTTC,CASRVAGGSYNEQFF
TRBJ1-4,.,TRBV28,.,TGTGCCAGCAGGACTACAGGGATCCTGTTTTTT,CASRTTGILFF
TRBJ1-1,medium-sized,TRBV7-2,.,TGTGCCAGCAGACCCCCGGGGGGCACTGAAGCTTTCTTT,CASRPPGGTEAFF
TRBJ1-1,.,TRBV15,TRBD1,TGTGCCACCAGCGAGGGACAGGGGAACCTGGACACTGAAGCTTTCTTT,CATSEGQGNLDTEAFF
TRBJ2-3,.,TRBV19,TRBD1,TGTGCCAGTAGTATAGGTACCGGGGGGACAGGGGGGGTTGATACGCAGTATTTT,CASSIGTGGTGGVDTQYF
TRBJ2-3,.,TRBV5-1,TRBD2,TGCGCCAGCAGCAAAACTAGCGGGGAACACACAGATACGCAGTATTTT,CASSKTSGEHTDTQYF
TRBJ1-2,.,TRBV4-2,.,TGTGCCAGCAGCCAAGATGAGATTAATGGCTACACCTTC,CASSQDEINGYTF
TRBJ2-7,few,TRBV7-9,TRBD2,TGTGCCAGCAGCGCTACCGGGACTAGCGGGATCTACGAGCAGTACTTC,CASSATGTSGIYEQYF
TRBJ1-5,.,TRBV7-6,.,TGTGCCAGCAGCCCGAATAGCAATCAGCCCCAGCATTTT,CASSPNSNQPQHF
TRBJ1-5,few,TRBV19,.,TGTGCCAGTAGTCTGACCCGGATTGGCAATCAGCCCCAGCATTTT,CASSLTRIGNQPQHF
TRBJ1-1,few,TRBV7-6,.,TGTGCCAGCAGTAAAGAAGAGAACACTGAAGCTTTCTTT,CASSKEENTEAFF
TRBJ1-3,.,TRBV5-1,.,TGCGCCAGCAGCTTGGGGACAGGAAACACCATATATTTT,CASSLGTGNTIYF
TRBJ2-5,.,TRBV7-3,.,TGTGCCAGCAGCTTAAATGGCGGGGAGACCCAGTACTTC,CASSLNGGETQYF
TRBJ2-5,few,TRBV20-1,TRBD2,TGCAGTGCTAGACAAGCGGGGGGTAAGGAGACCCAGTACTTC,CSARQAGGKETQYF
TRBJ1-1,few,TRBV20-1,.,TGCAGTGCTCCAGCGGGGGGCACTGAAGCTTTCTTT,CSAPAGGTEAFF
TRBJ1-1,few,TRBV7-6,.,TGTGCCAGCAGCTTAGAAAGGAACACTGAAGCTTTCTTT,CASSLERNTEAFF
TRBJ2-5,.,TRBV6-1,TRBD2,TGTGCCAGCAGTACTAGCGGGGGGGTTAAGACCCAGTACTTC,CASSTSGGVKTQYF
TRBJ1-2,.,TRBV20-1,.,TGCAGTGCTCCCGGGACAACCCTTGGCTATGGCTACACCTTC,CSAPGTTLGYGYTF
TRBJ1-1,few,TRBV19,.,TGTGCCAGTAGTATAGTACAGAACACTGAAGCTTTCTTT,CASSIVQNTEAFF
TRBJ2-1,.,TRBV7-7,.,TGTGCTAGCAGCCACTCGGACCGGGACGGAAGGGAGCAGTTCTTC,CASSHSDRDGREQFF
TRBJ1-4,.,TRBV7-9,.,TGTGCCAGCAGTTCCGGGTCTAATGAAAAACTGTTTTTT,CASSSGSNEKLFF
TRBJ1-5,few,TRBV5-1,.,TGCGCCAGCAGCTTGGGGATTGGGGGAGGGTATCAGCCCCAGCATTTT,CASSLGIGGGYQPQHF
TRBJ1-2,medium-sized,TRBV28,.,TGTGCCAGCAGCCCACTCGGGACGATCTATGGCTACACCTTC,CASSPLGTIYGYTF
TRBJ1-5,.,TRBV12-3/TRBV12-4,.,TGTGCCAGCAGTTTCTCGAGAGGTGGCAATCAGCCCCAGCATTTT,CASSFSRGGNQPQHF
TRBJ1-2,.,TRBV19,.,TGTGCCAGTAGTCTGTCCACAGGGAGTCTGAACTATGGCTACACCTTC,CASSLSTGSLNYGYTF
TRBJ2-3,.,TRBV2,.,TGTGCCAGCAGTGACTGGGAAACGCAGTATTTT,CASSDWETQYF
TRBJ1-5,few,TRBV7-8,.,TGTGCCAGCAGCTTAAGGGGTGATCAGCCCCAGCATTTT,CASSLRGDQPQHF
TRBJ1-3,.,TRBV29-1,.,TGCAGCGTTGACAAGGGAGACACCATATATTTT,CSVDKGDTIYF
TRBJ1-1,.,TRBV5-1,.,TGCGCCAGCAGCTTGGTAGGGGACACTGAAGCTTTCTTT,CASSLVGDTEAFF
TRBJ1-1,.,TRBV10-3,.,TGTGCCATCAGTGAGTCGATAGGGAACACTGAAGCTTTCTTT,CAISESIGNTEAFF